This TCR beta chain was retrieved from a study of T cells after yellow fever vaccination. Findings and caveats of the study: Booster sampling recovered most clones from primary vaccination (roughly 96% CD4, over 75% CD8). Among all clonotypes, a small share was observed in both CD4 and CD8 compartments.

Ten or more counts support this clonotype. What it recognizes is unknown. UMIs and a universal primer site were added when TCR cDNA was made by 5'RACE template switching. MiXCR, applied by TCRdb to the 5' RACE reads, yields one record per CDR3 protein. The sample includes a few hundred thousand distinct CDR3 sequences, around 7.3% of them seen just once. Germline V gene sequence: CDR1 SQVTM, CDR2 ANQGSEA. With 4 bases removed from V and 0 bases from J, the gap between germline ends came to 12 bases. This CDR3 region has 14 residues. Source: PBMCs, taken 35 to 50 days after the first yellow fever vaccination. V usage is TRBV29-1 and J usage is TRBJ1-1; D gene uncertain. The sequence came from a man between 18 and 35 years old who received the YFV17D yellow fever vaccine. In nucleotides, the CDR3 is TGCAGCGTTGCTGCAGGAATCATGAACACTGAAGCTTTCTTT. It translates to CSVAAGIMNTEAFF.